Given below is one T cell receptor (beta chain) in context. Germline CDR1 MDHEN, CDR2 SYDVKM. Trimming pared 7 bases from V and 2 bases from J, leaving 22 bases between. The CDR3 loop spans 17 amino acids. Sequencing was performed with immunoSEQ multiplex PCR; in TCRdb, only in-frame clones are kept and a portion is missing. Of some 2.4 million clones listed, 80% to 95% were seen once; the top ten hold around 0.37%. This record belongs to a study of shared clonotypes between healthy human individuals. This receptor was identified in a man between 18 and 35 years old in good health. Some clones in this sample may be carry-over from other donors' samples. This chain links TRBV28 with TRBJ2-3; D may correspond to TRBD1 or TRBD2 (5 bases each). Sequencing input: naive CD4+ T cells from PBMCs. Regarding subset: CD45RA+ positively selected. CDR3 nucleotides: TGTGCCAGCACCTCAAACCTGAGGGGCGGGCCCACAGATACGCAGTATTTT. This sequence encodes CASTSNLRGGPTDTQYF.